This record looks at one TCR beta chain sequence and its context. Unique molecular identifiers featured in how the TCRbeta library was prepared. TCRdb called the PCR reads again in MiXCR, with one record for every CDR3 protein. The sample carries about 500,000 distinct CDR3 sequences, approximately 32% recorded once. These data are taken from a study of T-cell reconstitution after alpha-beta-depleted transplantation in children. The specimen was PBMCs from the stem cell graft donor, collected from the stem cell graft. The sequence derives from a human donor who donated a stem cell graft to a child with aplastic anemia.

The CDR3 reads CASSQVGKESYNEQFF. Written as DNA, the CDR3 is TGCGCCAGCAGCCAAGTCGGGAAGGAGTCCTACAATGAGCAGTTCTTC. The chain has TRBV4-3 and TRBJ2-1, with D tentatively TRBD2 (5 bases). CDR3 length equals 16 residues. Germline V gene lookup returns CDR1 LGHNA and CDR2 YSLEER. V lost 1 base, J lost 1 base, and 11 bases lay in between.